This TCR beta chain was documented in a study of control samples from healthy donors and cancer patients. The germline V gene encodes CDR1 MRHNA and CDR2 SNTAGT. The CDR3 covers 11 residues. Only in-frame clones appear in the TCRdb table, and some are missing; sequencing was by immunoSEQ multiplex PCR. The sample has 130,000 or so clones, 92% seen once; the top ten hold about 1.9%. With respect to this clone: The junction shows a germline mismatch at one end, possibly a read error. The sample holds other DNA sequences that translate to the same CDR3.

The source is a woman aged 50 to 60 in good health. Sample: blood. The chain recombines TRBV6-4 with TRBJ2-5, with D hard to call. Here the CDR3 DNA reads TGTGCCAGTAGTGGCCAAGAGACCCAGTACTTC. Protein: CASSGQETQYF.